The 26 T cell receptor beta chains presented below share a single source sample, sequenced in a study of T cell responses to AZD1222 COVID-19 vaccine. Sequencing was performed with immunoSEQ multiplex PCR; in TCRdb, only in-frame clones are kept and a portion is missing. The repertoire holds around 130,000 clones, with around nine tenths as singletons. The specimen comprised peripheral blood, sampled 28 days after the second AZD1222 dose. The receptors shown here come from an adult who received the AZD1222 COVID-19 vaccine.

This clone was observed once. The V call is TRBV2, the J call TRBJ2-7; the D gene is possibly TRBD1 (6 bases). The germline V and J ends were trimmed by 6 bases and 4 bases, with 16 bases remaining between them. Germline V gene sequence: CDR1 SNHLY, CDR2 FYNNEI. The CDR3 has 14 amino acids. The CDR3 DNA reads TGTGCCAGCAGACACCGGGACAAGACTTACGAGCAGTACTTC. It is translated as CASRHRDKTYEQYF.

The chain is built from TRBV7-3 and TRBJ2-2; no firm D call. Trimming cost V 4 bases and J 6 bases, with 6 bases left between them. The germline gives CDR1 SGHTA, CDR2 FQGTGA. CDR3 length equals 12 residues. CDR3: CASSSLSGELFF. The CDR3 coding sequence is TGTGCCAGCAGCTCCCTGTCCGGGGAGCTGTTTTTT. Based on the CDR3 plus reference TRBV7-3 and TRBJ2-2, the full variable domain is GAGVSQTPSNKVTEKGKYVELRCDPISGHTALYWYRQSLGQGPEFLIYFQGTGAADDSGLPNDRFFAVRPEGSVSTLKIQRTERGDSAVYLCASSSLSGELFFGEGSRLTVL.

A word on this clone: The sample contains more than one DNA sequence encoding this CDR3. The chain has TRBV4-3 and TRBJ1-4; D ambiguous. V was clipped by 0 bases and J by 4 bases, with 12 bases between them. Germline V gene sequence: CDR1 LGHNA, CDR2 YSLEER. This CDR3 is 16 amino acids long. The chain's CDR3 is CASSQDVSGVNEKLFF. CDR3 in DNA: TGCGCCAGCAGCCAAGATGTTAGCGGGGTTAATGAAAAACTGTTTTTT.

The chain couples TRBV19 to TRBJ1-5; TRBD1 might be the D (6 bases). V lost 5 bases, J lost 1 base, and 18 bases lay in between. CDR3 length equals 17 residues. CDR1 and CDR2 (germline): LNHDA, SQIVND (reference sequence). The CDR3 sequence is CASSEMLGAMSNQPQHF. The CDR3 nucleotides read TGTGCCAGTAGTGAGATGTTGGGGGCGATGAGCAATCAGCCCCAGCATTTT.

This chain connects TRBV5-4 to TRBJ2-4, with no clear D. Germline assignment: CDR1 SGHNT and CDR2 YYREEE (reference sequence). This CDR3 has 14 residues. The ends were cut back, 0 bases at V and 3 bases at J, with 7 bases in the middle. CDR3 DNA sequence: TGTGCCAGCAGCTTGGCAGTAGTCAAAAACATTCAGTACTTC. Protein: CASSLAVVKNIQYF.

The chain couples TRBV29-1 to TRBJ2-7; unclear D gene. CDR3 length: 11 amino acids. CDR1 is SQVTM and CDR2 is ANQGSEA in the germline V gene. V was shortened by 5 bases and J by 0 bases, with 5 bases between the two germline ends. The CDR3, as DNA: TGCAGCGTTCGAACCTCCTACGAGCAGTACTTC. Translation: CSVRTSYEQYF.

V usage is TRBV28 and J usage is TRBJ2-3, with D possibly called TRBD1 or TRBD2 (5 bases each). In germline, CDR1 is MDHEN, CDR2 SYDVKM. V was trimmed by 6 bases and J by 4 bases, leaving 20 bases between them. CDR3 length: 16 amino acids. This CDR3 is CASSDWGRGGSDTQYF. The CDR3 DNA is TGTGCCAGCAGCGACTGGGGGAGAGGAGGATCAGATACGCAGTATTTT.

This sequence joins TRBV27 and TRBJ2-4, with TRBD2 matching over 7 bases. V lost 5 bases, J lost 7 bases, and 8 bases stayed unmatched. CDR1 is MNHEY, CDR2 SMNVEV, per germline (reference sequence). The CDR3 consists of 14 residues. This CDR3 reads CASSHSLGGNIQYF. DNA of the CDR3: TGTGCCAGCAGTCACAGTTTGGGGGGGAACATTCAGTACTTC.

The J gene is TRBJ1-2, the V gene TRBV27; TRBD1 might be the D (5 bases). The germline V gene has CDR1 MNHEY and CDR2 SMNVEV (reference sequence). Trimming took 5 bases from V and 6 from J, leaving 19 bases between them. The CDR3 sequence is 15 residues long. The CDR3 reads CASSPWGGVIDGYTF. The CDR3 DNA reads as TGTGCCAGCAGTCCCTGGGGGGGAGTGATAGATGGCTACACCTTC.

The chain recombines TRBV6-1 with TRBJ1-2; no clear D. This CDR3 has 15 amino acids. The germline V gene has CDR1 MNHNS and CDR2 SASEGT. Trimming took 1 base from V and 8 from J, leaving 17 bases between them. In DNA form, the CDR3 reads TGTGCCAGCAGTGAAGGGTTTAGGCTGCTCGGGGGCTACACCTTC. Protein product: CASSEGFRLLGGYTF.

CDR3 sequence: CASGGPYSNQPQHF. CDR3 nucleotides: TGTGCCAGCGGGGGCCCATATAGCAATCAGCCCCAGCATTTT. The chain links TRBV6-4 to TRBJ1-5; a possible D gene is TRBD1 (6 bases). Germline CDR1 MRHNA, CDR2 SNTAGT. This CDR3 has 14 amino acids. Trimming stripped 8 bases from V and 0 bases from J, with 11 bases between.

The chain joins TRBV11-2 to TRBJ1-6; tentatively, D is TRBD1 (5 bases). V dropped 5 bases and J dropped 11 bases, with 13 bases sitting between them. The germline gives CDR1 SGHAT, CDR2 FQNNGV. The CDR3 length is 13 residues. CDR3 region: CASSAGTATPLHF. CDR3 coding DNA: TGTGCCAGCAGCGCCGGGACCGCAACACCCCTCCACTTT.

The chain links TRBV5-1 to TRBJ1-6; D is unresolved. The germline V gene encodes CDR1 SGHRS and CDR2 YFSETQ. The CDR3 length is 16 residues. V shed 4 bases and J shed 0 bases, with 11 bases lying between them. CDR3 in DNA: TGCGCCAGCAGCCTGACCGTTAGCTCCTATAATTCACCCCTCCACTTT. The encoded protein is CASSLTVSSYNSPLHF.

The chain combines TRBV6-5 with TRBJ2-3; D call uncertain. Trimming stripped 6 bases from V and 5 bases from J, with 15 bases between. The CDR3 has 14 amino acids. In germline, CDR1 is MNHEY, CDR2 SVGAGI. CDR3 coding DNA: TGTGCCAGCAGCTACCAAGGGCCCGAAGATACGCAGTATTTT. This translates into CASSYQGPEDTQYF.

J is TRBJ1-2 and V is TRBV7-2; D is possibly TRBD1 (5 bases). Per germline, CDR1 SGHTA and CDR2 FQGNSA. Trimming cost V 5 bases and J 2 bases, with 15 bases left between them. The CDR3 has 15 amino acids. CDR3 in DNA: TGTGCCAGCAGCACCCGGACACTTAGAAACTATGGCTACACCTTC. Its protein is CASSTRTLRNYGYTF.

The chain carries TRBV10-3 and TRBJ2-7; TRBD2 matches 7 bases. Germline V CDR1 and CDR2: ENHRY, SYGVKD. Trimming at V came to 2 bases and at J to 12 bases, leaving 13 bases not matched to a gene. The CDR3 spans 14 residues. CDR3 loop: CAISEPHIGGVGYF. CDR3 nucleotides: TGTGCCATCAGTGAGCCCCATATTGGGGGGGTAGGGTACTTC.

The rearrangement uses TRBV7-9 and TRBJ1-5; D is perhaps TRBD1 (5 bases). This CDR3 has 15 amino acids. The ends were cut back, 1 base at V and 0 bases at J, with 7 bases in the middle. Germline V gene data show CDR1 as SEHNR and CDR2 as FQNEAQ (reference sequence). The chain's CDR3 is CASSLGTPSNQPQHF. The CDR3 coding sequence is TGTGCCAGCAGCTTAGGGACACCTAGCAATCAGCCCCAGCATTTT.

The chain uses TRBV4-3 and TRBJ2-1; tentative D call: TRBD1 (6 bases). This CDR3 has 16 amino acids. V was clipped by 0 bases and J by 8 bases, with 17 bases between them. Germline V gene sequence: CDR1 LGHNA, CDR2 YSLEER. The CDR3 sequence is CASSQDMGSGADEQFF. The CDR3 nucleotides read TGCGCCAGCAGCCAAGATATGGGGTCAGGGGCGGATGAGCAGTTCTTC.

The table lists this clone with a few counts. V usage is TRBV4-3 and J usage is TRBJ2-1; 8 bases fit TRBD2. The germline V gene has CDR1 LGHNA and CDR2 YSLEER. After removal of 1 base from V and 3 bases from J, the junction contained 2 bases not matched to a gene. The CDR3 runs 15 residues. This CDR3 is CASSQVSGGYNEQFF. DNA of the CDR3: TGCGCCAGCAGCCAAGTAAGCGGGGGCTACAATGAGCAGTTCTTC.

The J gene is TRBJ1-6, the V gene TRBV5-4; D possibly corresponds to TRBD1 (6 bases). V lost 4 bases and J 10 bases, leaving 21 bases between the germline ends. Per germline, CDR1 SGHNT and CDR2 YYREEE (reference sequence). CDR3 length equals 16 residues. This chain's CDR3 is CASSIRQVEGRSPLHF. In DNA form, the CDR3 reads TGTGCCAGCAGCATCCGACAGGTGGAAGGTAGATCACCCCTCCACTTT.

The V and J genes are TRBV4-3 and TRBJ1-2; TRBD1 matches at 9 bases. The CDR3 has 13 amino acids. CDR1 is LGHNA and CDR2 is YSLEER in the germline V gene. Trimming removed 2 bases from V and 8 bases from J; junction bases left unmatched: 3. The CDR3 loop is CASSQRTGDGYTF. CDR3 DNA sequence: TGCGCCAGCAGCCAAAGGACAGGGGACGGCTACACCTTC.

The chain recombines TRBV5-1 with TRBJ2-7; D may match TRBD1 or TRBD2 (7 bases each). CDR1 and CDR2 (germline): SGHRS, YFSETQ. V lost 3 bases, J lost 3 bases, and 19 bases lay in between. This CDR3 region has 16 residues. The CDR3 here is CASSSTGSGDYYEQYF. The CDR3 DNA reads as TGCGCCAGCAGCTCGACAGGGTCCGGGGACTACTACGAGCAGTACTTC.

The table lists this clone with a count of one. The V gene is TRBV5-6, the J gene TRBJ1-4; D is ambiguous. From germline, CDR1 is SGHDT and CDR2 YYEEEE. The CDR3 has 17 residues. V lost 4 bases and J 4 bases, leaving 20 bases between the germline ends. The CDR3 is CASSGSTYQMLNEKLFF. The CDR3 nucleotides are TGTGCCAGCAGCGGATCGACTTACCAAATGCTTAATGAAAAACTGTTTTTT.

This chain uses TRBV2 with TRBJ2-4, with D uncertain. Germline CDR1 and CDR2: SNHLY and FYNNEI. This CDR3 has 14 residues. The V gene lost 2 bases and the J gene lost 7 bases, with 12 bases spanning the gap. DNA for the CDR3: TGTGCCAGCAGTGAAAAACCGGAAGGGAACATTCAGTACTTC. It codes for CASSEKPEGNIQYF. Looking up the rest from reference TRBV2 and TRBJ2-4 gives the full variable domain: EPEVTQTPSHQVTQMGQEVILRCVPISNHLYFYWYRQILGQKVEFLVSFYNNEISEKSEIFDDQFSVERPDGSNFTLKIRSTKLEDSAMYFCASSEKPEGNIQYFGAGTRLSVL.

This chain connects TRBV5-4 to TRBJ2-6; no clear D. From germline, CDR1 is SGHNT and CDR2 YYREEE (reference sequence). This CDR3 spans 14 amino acids. Trimming cost V 2 bases and J 3 bases, with 6 bases left between them. In nucleotides, the CDR3 is TGTGCCAGCAGCTTAGAGGTTGGGGCCAACGTCCTGACTTTC. This codes for CASSLEVGANVLTF. Full variable domain (missing parts from reference TRBV5-4 and TRBJ2-6): ETGVTQSPTHLIKTRGQQVTLRCSSQSGHNTVSWYQQALGQGPQFIFQYYREEENGRGNFPPRFSGLQFPNYSSELNVNALELDDSALYLCASSLEVGANVLTFGAGSRLTVL.

The chain couples TRBV6-7 to TRBJ1-5; TRBD1 matches at 10 bases. Being an ORF, TRBV6-7 has a function that is uncertain. The V gene end was trimmed by 9 bases and the J gene end by 7 bases; junction bases not matched to a gene: 6. This CDR3 has 13 residues. The CDR3 DNA follows: TGTGCCAGGATGGGACAGGGGCGCCAGCCCCAGCATTTT. It is translated as CARMGQGRQPQHF.